A single sample gave rise to the 9 T cell receptor beta chains below, sequenced in a study of blood T cells in healthy people across ages. The authors ran a second PCR of about 6 to 11 cycles using a sample-barcoded 5' primer and a J-beta primer mix. TCRdb re-derived calls from the 5' RACE reads in MiXCR, one entry per CDR3 protein. The table includes over a million distinct CDR3 sequences, roughly 45% detected once. Sequenced: blood. The receptors derive from a woman aged 18-29 years in good health.

This clonotype was seen more than once but under ten times. The chain recombines TRBV7-2 with TRBJ2-7; TRBD2 matches at 7 bases. Germline trimming cut 5 bases from V and 2 bases from J; bases unmatched to any gene: 9. Per germline, CDR1 SGHTA and CDR2 FQGNSA. The CDR3 length is 15 residues. The CDR3 is CASSPSSGEPYEQYF. CDR3 DNA: TGTGCCAGCAGCCCCTCCAGCGGGGAACCCTACGAGCAGTACTTC.

The chain uses TRBV29-1 and TRBJ1-1; D is perhaps TRBD1 (5 bases). The CDR3 length is 9 residues. Per germline, CDR1 SQVTM and CDR2 ANQGSEA. In DNA form, the CDR3 reads TGCAGGGGGGGTACTGAAGCTTTCTTT. It encodes CRGGTEAFF. Full variable domain (rest looked up from reference TRBV29-1 and TRBJ1-1): SAVISQKPSRDICQRGTSLTIQCQVDSQVTMMFWYRQQPGQSLTLIATANQGSEATYESGFVIDKFPISRPNLTFSTLTVSNMSPEDSSIYLCRGGTEAFFGQGTRLTVV.

Note on this clonotype: Given a much more abundant clone one base away, this may be a read error. This chain links TRBV29-1 with TRBJ2-3; tentatively, D is TRBD1 (6 bases). CDR3 length equals 12 residues. Germline V CDR1 and CDR2: SQVTM, ANQGSEA. DNA for the CDR3: TGCAGCGTTGGGACAGACACAAATACGCAGTATTTT. Translating gives CSVGTDTNTQYF.

The V call is TRBV5-5, the J call TRBJ2-1; TRBD2 agrees at 8 bases. V shed 4 bases, J shed 9 bases, and the junction held 12 bases outside the gene matches. The CDR3 spans 15 residues. Germline CDR1 is SGHKS and CDR2 is YYEKEE (reference sequence). CDR3 in amino acids: CASSPTLAGGSEQFF. CDR3 nucleotides: TGTGCCAGCAGCCCGACCCTCGCGGGGGGATCTGAGCAGTTCTTC.

V and J are TRBV25-1 and TRBJ2-5; TRBD2 matches at 8 bases. Germline loops: CDR1 MGHDK, CDR2 SYGVNS. The CDR3 is 13 amino acids. J was trimmed by 5 bases and V by 4 bases; bases with no gene match: 3. CDR3 residues: CASSGTSTETQYF. CDR3 sequence (DNA): TGTGCCAGCAGTGGGACTAGCACGGAGACCCAGTACTTC.

This chain uses TRBV20-1 with TRBJ2-5, with 11 positions matching TRBD2. Germline V gene data show CDR1 as DFQATT and CDR2 as SNEGSKA (reference sequence). There are 15 residues in the CDR3. The junction had 8 bases not matched to a gene; V was cut back by 7 bases and J by 1 base. This CDR3 reads CSGLGLAVGQETQYF. The CDR3, as DNA: TGCAGTGGCTTGGGACTAGCGGTGGGCCAAGAGACCCAGTACTTC.

This clonotype was observed a few times. The chain has TRBV7-2 and TRBJ2-1, with 9 positions matching TRBD2. The CDR3 loop spans 14 amino acids. Looked up from germline, CDR1 is SGHTA and CDR2 is FQGNSA. Trimming at V came to 6 bases and at J to 6 bases, leaving 6 bases not matched to a gene. The CDR3 coding sequence is TGTGCCAGCAGGCTTAGCGGGAGCGTCAATGAGCAGTTCTTC. It codes for CASRLSGSVNEQFF.

The chain couples TRBV4-3 to TRBJ2-1; D is unresolved. Trimming left V 0 bases short and J 11 bases short, with 5 bases between. CDR3 length: 11 amino acids. Germline V lookup: CDR1 LGHNA, CDR2 YSLEER. DNA of the CDR3: TGCGCCAGCAGCCAAGATACTAAGCAGTTCTTC. Protein sequence: CASSQDTKQFF.

This chain connects TRBV12-3 or TRBV12-4 to TRBJ2-2, with D perhaps TRBD1 (6 bases). This CDR3 contains 15 residues. V lost 6 bases and J 3 bases, leaving 14 bases between the germline ends. The CDR3, as DNA: TGTGCCAGCAGAATCGGGACAACCGACACCGGGGAGCTGTTTTTT. It translates to CASRIGTTDTGELFF.